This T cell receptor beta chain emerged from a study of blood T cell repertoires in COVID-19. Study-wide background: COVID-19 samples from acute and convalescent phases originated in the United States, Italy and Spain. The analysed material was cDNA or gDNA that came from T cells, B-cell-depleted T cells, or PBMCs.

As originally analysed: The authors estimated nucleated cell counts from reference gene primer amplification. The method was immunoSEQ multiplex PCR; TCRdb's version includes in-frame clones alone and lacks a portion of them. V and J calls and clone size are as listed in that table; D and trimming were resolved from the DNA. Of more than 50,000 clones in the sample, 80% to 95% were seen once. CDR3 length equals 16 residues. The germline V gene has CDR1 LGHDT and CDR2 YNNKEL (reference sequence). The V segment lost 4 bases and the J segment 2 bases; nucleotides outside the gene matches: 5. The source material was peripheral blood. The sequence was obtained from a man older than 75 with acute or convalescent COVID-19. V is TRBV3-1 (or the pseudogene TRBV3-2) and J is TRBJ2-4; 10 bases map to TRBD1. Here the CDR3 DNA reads TGTGCCAGCAGCCTGACAGGGGGCGCGACCAAAAACATTCAGTACTTC. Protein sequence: CASSLTGGATKNIQYF.